Presented here are 32 T cell receptor beta chains from one specimen sequenced in a study of shared clonotypes between healthy human individuals. Measured with immunoSEQ multiplex PCR; TCRdb has only the in-frame clones, and not every one. Of roughly 2,500,000 clones listed, 80% to 95% were seen once; the top ten hold 0.36%. The sequenced sample was naive CD4+ T cells from PBMCs. Described subset: CD45RA+ positively selected. These receptors were taken from a man between 18 and 35 years old in good health. Some clones in this sample may be carry-over from other donors' samples.

The chain is built from TRBV4-1 and TRBJ2-7; weak D call: TRBD1 (5 bases). CDR1 and CDR2 (germline): MGHRA, YSYEKL. V was clipped by 4 bases and J by 3 bases, with 16 bases between them. The CDR3 runs 15 residues. The DNA for the CDR3 is TGCGCCAGCAGCCGTCAGGGTTCACTTAACTACGAGCAGTACTTC. Amino acid sequence: CASSRQGSLNYEQYF.

The CDR3 DNA reads as TGTGCCAGCAGCTTAGCTGCGGGGCGTAACTATGGCTACACCTTC. As protein: CASSLAAGRNYGYTF. The J gene is TRBJ1-2, the V gene TRBV7-2, with D possibly TRBD1 on 5 matching bases. The CDR3 covers 15 residues. V shed 0 bases and J shed 1 base, with 9 bases lying between them. The germline V gene has CDR1 SGHTA and CDR2 FQGNSA.

V is TRBV7-2 and J is TRBJ1-5; tentatively, D is TRBD1 (5 bases). The V end lost 7 bases, the J end lost 5 bases, and 18 bases lay between the germline ends. CDR1 is SGHTA, CDR2 FQGNSA, per germline. The CDR3 extends over 15 amino acids. The CDR3 loop is CASTIGVGLDQPQHF. CDR3 nucleotide sequence: TGTGCCAGCACCATAGGGGTGGGTTTGGATCAGCCCCAGCATTTT.

The chain employs TRBV14 and TRBJ2-1; possibly TRBD1 or TRBD2 for D (6 bases each). V was clipped by 2 bases and J by 7 bases, with 12 bases between them. CDR1 is SGHDN and CDR2 is FVKESK in the germline V gene. The CDR3 consists of 14 residues. The CDR3 sequence is CASSQKGGLNEQFF. DNA for the CDR3: TGTGCCAGCAGCCAAAAGGGGGGTCTTAATGAGCAGTTCTTC.

The genes are TRBV29-1 and TRBJ2-2; D may be TRBD1 or TRBD2 (5 bases each). Per germline, CDR1 SQVTM and CDR2 ANQGSEA. The CDR3 is 14 amino acids. Between the trimmed V and J ends, which lost 7 bases and 1 base, there was a span of 13 bases. Written as DNA, the CDR3 is TGCAGCGGGATCCGGGACCTGAACACCGGGGAGCTGTTTTTT. This translates into CSGIRDLNTGELFF.

The chain employs TRBV2 and TRBJ2-7, with 8 bases identical to TRBD1. The germline V gene encodes CDR1 SNHLY and CDR2 FYNNEI. The CDR3 totals 16 residues. V lost 6 bases to trimming and J lost 4 bases; unmatched junction nucleotides: 14. This chain's CDR3 is CASSPGQGALIYEQYF. In DNA, the CDR3 is TGTGCCAGCAGCCCTGGGCAGGGGGCATTAATATACGAGCAGTACTTC.

This chain joins TRBV27 and TRBJ2-1; TRBD2 agrees at 7 bases. The CDR3 has 15 amino acids. The germline gives CDR1 MNHEY, CDR2 SMNVEV (reference sequence). Trimming took 8 bases from V and 0 from J; bases not matched to a gene: 7. CDR3 DNA sequence: TGTGCCAGCCGGCGGGAGACCCACTCCTACAATGAGCAGTTCTTC. Residues: CASRRETHSYNEQFF.

The V call is TRBV29-1, the J call TRBJ2-1; perhaps TRBD2 as D (6 bases). V lost 7 bases and J 7 bases, leaving 17 bases between the germline ends. CDR1 is SQVTM, CDR2 ANQGSEA, per germline. The CDR3 loop spans 13 amino acids. CDR3 sequence reads: CSAPVLARNEQFF. CDR3 sequence (DNA): TGCAGCGCCCCCGTGCTAGCGCGGAATGAGCAGTTCTTC.

This rearrangement joins TRBV6-1 to TRBJ1-1; weak D call: TRBD1 (6 bases). Trimming left V 5 bases short and J 1 base short, with 8 bases between. CDR1 and CDR2 from the germline V gene are MNHNS and SASEGT. This CDR3 is 13 amino acids long. CDR3 in amino acids: CASSSDRNTEAFF. The CDR3 DNA follows: TGTGCCAGCAGTTCGGACAGGAACACTGAAGCTTTCTTT.

This chain links TRBV11-3 with TRBJ2-1; D possibly corresponds to TRBD2 (6 bases). The germline V gene has CDR1 SGHNT and CDR2 YENEEA. The CDR3 covers 13 residues. The V and J ends lost 1 base and 15 bases respectively, with 16 bases between them. CDR3: CASSLGIAGRRFF. In nucleotides, the CDR3 is TGTGCCAGCAGCTTAGGAATTGCGGGACGGCGGTTCTTC.

Concerning this clone itself: Within the sample, other DNA sequences also encode this same CDR3. The CDR3 coding sequence is TGTGCCAGCAGTTCCCCGGGACAGGGAAGACAGCCCCAGCATTTT. The encoded protein is CASSSPGQGRQPQHF. This chain links TRBV28 with TRBJ1-5; 9 nucleotides match TRBD1. V lost 4 bases, J lost 7 bases, and 8 bases stayed unmatched. Germline V CDR1 and CDR2: MDHEN, SYDVKM. The length of the CDR3 is 15 residues.

The chain employs TRBV6-1 and TRBJ1-1; D perhaps matches TRBD1 (6 bases). This CDR3 is built from 13 residues. CDR1 and CDR2 from the germline V gene are MNHNS and SASEGT. Trimming pared 3 bases from V and 4 bases from J, leaving 9 bases between. The CDR3 DNA reads TGTGCCAGCAGTGATAGGGGGTTCACTGAAGCTTTCTTT. Its protein is CASSDRGFTEAFF.

This clone appeared a single time. The CDR3 region has the DNA TGTGCCAGCAGCAGGCAAGGGGACACTAATGAAAAACTGTTTTTT. This encodes CASSRQGDTNEKLFF. This chain links TRBV13 with TRBJ1-4, with a weak D call TRBD1 (5 bases). The CDR3 consists of 15 residues. V lost 5 bases to trimming and J lost 2 bases, with 12 bases between them. Germline values: CDR1 PRHDT, CDR2 FYEKMQ (reference sequence).

The chain employs TRBV2 and TRBJ1-2; TRBD1 is a possible D gene (5 bases). The CDR3 contains 12 residues. With 6 bases removed from V and 4 bases from J, the gap between germline ends came to 9 bases. Germline V CDR1 and CDR2: SNHLY, FYNNEI. The CDR3 nucleotides read TGTGCCAGCAGCCGACAGACCTATGGCTACACCTTC. As protein: CASSRQTYGYTF.

The chain is built from TRBV5-1 and TRBJ2-1; no clear D. The V gene's germline CDR1 is SGHRS and CDR2 YFSETQ. The germline V and J ends were trimmed by 0 bases and 7 bases, with 8 bases remaining between them. The CDR3 is 13 amino acids. Written as DNA, the CDR3 is TGCGCCAGCAGCTTGGCACGGATTAATGAGCAGTTCTTC. Its translation is CASSLARINEQFF.

The chain joins TRBV18 to TRBJ2-1; possibly TRBD1 or TRBD2 for D (5 bases each). The germline V and J ends were trimmed by 3 bases and 4 bases, with 19 bases remaining between them. This CDR3 contains 17 residues. Germline CDR1 and CDR2: KGHSH and LQKENI. The CDR3 nucleotides read TGTGCCAGCTCACCCGACCGGTTGGGGACCCCTTACAATGAGCAGTTCTTC. It yields the protein CASSPDRLGTPYNEQFF.

V gene TRBV5-1 combines with J gene TRBJ1-1; 9 positions match TRBD1. CDR1 is SGHRS, CDR2 YFSETQ, per germline. Unmatched junction bases numbered 5, after V lost 2 bases and J lost 3 bases. This CDR3 contains 15 residues. CDR3 coding DNA: TGCGCCAGCAGCTTACCGGGACAGGGCCACACTGAAGCTTTCTTT. This gives the protein CASSLPGQGHTEAFF. Supplemented by reference TRBV5-1 and TRBJ1-1, the full variable domain reads KAGVTQTPRYLIKTRGQQVTLSCSPISGHRSVSWYQQTPGQGLQFLFEYFSETQRNKGNFPGRFSGRQFSNSRSEMNVSTLELGDSALYLCASSLPGQGHTEAFFGQGTRLTVV.

This clone occurred once. The V call is TRBV30, the J call TRBJ2-3, with D perhaps matching TRBD2 (6 bases). V was pared by 3 bases and J by 0 bases, with 7 bases between. The germline V gene encodes CDR1 GTSNPN and CDR2 SVGIG (reference sequence). The CDR3 runs 13 residues. The CDR3 protein is CAWRAGSTDTQYF. The CDR3 DNA reads TGTGCCTGGAGGGCGGGGAGCACAGATACGCAGTATTTT.

V is TRBV6-1 and J is TRBJ1-5; D is unclear. Trimming removed 7 bases at V and 7 bases at J, with 20 bases between. The CDR3 loop spans 15 amino acids. Per the germline V gene, CDR1 is MNHNS and CDR2 is SASEGT. CDR3 sequence reads: CASILGPQKRQPQHF. CDR3 coding DNA: TGTGCCAGCATCCTCGGTCCTCAGAAAAGACAGCCCCAGCATTTT.

V usage is TRBV29-1 and J usage is TRBJ1-2, with TRBD1 as a possible D gene (6 bases). The CDR3 length is 14 residues. V was clipped by 6 bases and J by 3 bases, with 17 bases between them. Germline loops: CDR1 SQVTM, CDR2 ANQGSEA. The CDR3 spells CSVALLGGDYGYTF. The CDR3 DNA reads TGCAGCGTCGCCCTCCTGGGGGGCGACTATGGCTACACCTTC.

Note on this clone: Other nucleotide sequences in the sample specify the same CDR3. CDR3 sequence (DNA): TGTGCCAGCAGCTTAGACAGGGGTTTGAACACTGAAGCTTTCTTT. As protein: CASSLDRGLNTEAFF. The J gene is TRBJ1-1, the V gene TRBV7-9; 7 bases fit TRBD1. V was pared by 1 base and J by 0 bases, with 2 bases of the junction left unmatched. The CDR3 extends over 15 amino acids. CDR1 and CDR2 (germline): SEHNR, FQNEAQ (reference sequence).

This chain joins TRBV28 and TRBJ2-3, with no clear D. The germline V and J ends were trimmed by 8 bases and 0 bases, with 3 bases remaining between them. CDR1 MDHEN and CDR2 SYDVKM come from the germline V gene. CDR3 length: 11 amino acids. CDR3 amino acids: CASPSTDTQYF. CDR3 DNA sequence: TGTGCCAGCCCGAGCACAGATACGCAGTATTTT. The full variable domain, rest sourced from reference TRBV28 and TRBJ2-3, is DVKVTQSSRYLVKRTGEKVFLECVQDMDHENMFWYRQDPGLGLRLIYFSYDVKMKEKGDIPEGYSVSREKKERFSLILESASTNQTSMYLCASPSTDTQYFGPGTRLTVL.

This chain joins TRBV19 and TRBJ1-2; no clear D. The CDR3 consists of 12 residues. Per germline, CDR1 LNHDA and CDR2 SQIVND (reference sequence). Trimming shortened V by 4 bases and J by 1 base, and 4 bases separated the two germline ends. The CDR3, as DNA: TGTGCCAGTAGTACGCGTAACTATGGCTACACCTTC. Protein sequence: CASSTRNYGYTF. Based on the CDR3 plus reference TRBV19 and TRBJ1-2, the full variable domain is DGGITQSPKYLFRKEGQNVTLSCEQNLNHDAMYWYRQDPGQGLRLIYYSQIVNDFQKGDIAEGYSVSREKKESFPLTVTSAQKNPTAFYLCASSTRNYGYTFGSGTRLTVV.

The rearrangement uses TRBV10-1 and TRBJ1-1; unclear D gene. Germline V gives CDR1 WNHNN, CDR2 SYGVQD (reference sequence). The CDR3 totals 14 residues. Trimming removed 6 bases at V and 3 bases at J, with 14 bases between. CDR3 residues: CASSDGWRDTEAFF. The CDR3 coding sequence is TGCGCCAGCAGCGATGGGTGGAGGGACACTGAAGCTTTCTTT.

The J gene is TRBJ2-1, the V gene TRBV11-3, with D perhaps TRBD2 (5 bases). The CDR3 spans 15 residues. Between the trimmed V and J ends, which lost 5 bases and 4 bases, there was a span of 15 bases. Germline assignment: CDR1 SGHNT and CDR2 YENEEA. The CDR3 reads CASSRHGLLYNEQFF. For the CDR3, the DNA is TGTGCCAGCAGCCGACACGGACTTCTATACAATGAGCAGTTCTTC. The variable domain in full, with the rest retrieved from reference TRBV11-3 and TRBJ2-1, is EAGVVQSPRYKIIEKKQPVAFWCNPISGHNTLYWYLQNLGQGPELLIRYENEEAVDDSQLPKDRFSAERLKGVDSTLKIQPAELGDSAVYLCASSRHGLLYNEQFFGPGTRLTVL.

A word on this clone: The identical CDR3 is also encoded by other nucleotide sequences in the sample. The V gene is TRBV28, the J gene TRBJ1-4; D not resolved. Per germline, CDR1 MDHEN and CDR2 SYDVKM. V was shortened by 5 bases and J by 0 bases, with 10 bases between the two germline ends. The CDR3 covers 15 residues. CDR3 sequence reads: CASSPGGATNEKLFF. In DNA, the CDR3 is TGTGCCAGCAGTCCAGGTGGGGCAACTAATGAAAAACTGTTTTTT.

Points on this clone: Other DNA sequences in the sample encode the same CDR3. The chain uses TRBV19 and TRBJ1-1, with D unclear. The CDR3 is 12 residues long. The germline V and J ends were trimmed by 2 bases and 7 bases, with 8 bases remaining between them. Germline CDR1 and CDR2: LNHDA and SQIVND (reference sequence). CDR3 nucleotides: TGTGCCAGTAGTATAAGGGCAAGTGAAGCTTTCTTT. Its translation is CASSIRASEAFF.

Remarks on this clone: The sample has other DNA sequences that encode this CDR3 too. This chain links TRBV2 with TRBJ1-1, with D uncertain. The CDR3 contains 13 residues. The germline V gene has CDR1 SNHLY and CDR2 FYNNEI. V lost 4 bases and J 0 bases, leaving 6 bases between the germline ends. CDR3 nucleotides: TGTGCCAGCAGTGTCCAGCTGAACACTGAAGCTTTCTTT. Amino acid sequence: CASSVQLNTEAFF. The full variable domain, in which reference TRBV2 and TRBJ1-1 provide the parts outside the CDR3, is EPEVTQTPSHQVTQMGQEVILRCVPISNHLYFYWYRQILGQKVEFLVSFYNNEISEKSEIFDDQFSVERPDGSNFTLKIRSTKLEDSAMYFCASSVQLNTEAFFGQGTRLTVV.

This rearrangement joins TRBV28 to TRBJ2-7; 13 positions agree with TRBD2. The CDR3 is 16 amino acids. In germline, CDR1 is MDHEN, CDR2 SYDVKM. The V segment lost 4 bases and the J segment 3 bases; nucleotides outside the gene matches: 6. The CDR3 sequence is CASSSTGTSGIYEQYF. CDR3 nucleotides: TGTGCCAGCAGTTCGACCGGGACTAGCGGGATCTACGAGCAGTACTTC.

This chain joins TRBV7-2 and TRBJ2-1, with D uncertain. The ends were cut back, 6 bases at V and 1 base at J, with 10 bases in the middle. Germline-derived CDR1 and CDR2 are SGHTA and FQGNSA. CDR3 size: 14 residues. CDR3 sequence reads: CASSVALSYNEQFF. CDR3 sequence (DNA): TGTGCCAGCAGTGTAGCCCTATCCTACAATGAGCAGTTCTTC.

In regard to this clone: The same CDR3 also results from other DNA sequences found in this sample. The chain combines TRBV19 with TRBJ2-3; possibly TRBD1 or TRBD2 for D (5 bases each). The CDR3 is made up of 14 amino acids. Trimming pared 2 bases from V and 3 bases from J, leaving 9 bases between. The germline gives CDR1 LNHDA, CDR2 SQIVND (reference sequence). The CDR3, as DNA: TGTGCCAGTAGTATACAGGGACGAACAGATACGCAGTATTTT. Amino acid sequence: CASSIQGRTDTQYF.

V usage is TRBV5-6 and J usage is TRBJ1-2, with TRBD1 as a possible D gene (6 bases). This CDR3 has 14 amino acids. The V and J ends lost 3 bases and 7 bases respectively, with 16 bases between them. Germline V gene lookup returns CDR1 SGHDT and CDR2 YYEEEE. Written as DNA, the CDR3 is TGTGCCAGCAGCTATAACCGGGGGGCCTCTGGCTACACCTTC. Its translation is CASSYNRGASGYTF.